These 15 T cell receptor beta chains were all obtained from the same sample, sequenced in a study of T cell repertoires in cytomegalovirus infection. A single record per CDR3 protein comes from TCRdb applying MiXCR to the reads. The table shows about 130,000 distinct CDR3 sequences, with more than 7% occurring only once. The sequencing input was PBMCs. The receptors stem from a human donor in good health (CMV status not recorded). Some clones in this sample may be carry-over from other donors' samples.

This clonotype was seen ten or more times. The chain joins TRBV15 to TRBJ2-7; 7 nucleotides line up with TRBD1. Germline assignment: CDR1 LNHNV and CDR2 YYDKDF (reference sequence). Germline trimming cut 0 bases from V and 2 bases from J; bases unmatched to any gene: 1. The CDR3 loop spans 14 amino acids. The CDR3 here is CATSREQGTYEQYF. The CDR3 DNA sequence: TGTGCCACCAGCAGAGAACAGGGGACCTACGAGCAGTACTTC.

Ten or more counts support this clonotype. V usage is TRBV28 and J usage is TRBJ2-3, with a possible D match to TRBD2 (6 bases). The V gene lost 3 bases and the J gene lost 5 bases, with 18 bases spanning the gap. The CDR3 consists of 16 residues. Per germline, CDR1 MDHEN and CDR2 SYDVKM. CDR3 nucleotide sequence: TGTGCCAGCAGTTTCTTGTCGGGGGTCCCACAAGATACGCAGTATTTT. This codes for CASSFLSGVPQDTQYF.

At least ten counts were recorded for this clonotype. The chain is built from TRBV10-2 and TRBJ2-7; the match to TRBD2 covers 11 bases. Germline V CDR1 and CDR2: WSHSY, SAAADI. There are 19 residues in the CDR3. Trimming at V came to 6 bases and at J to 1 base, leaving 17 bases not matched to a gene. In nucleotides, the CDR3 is TGCGCCAGCAGGCAGAGGGGGATCGGACTAGCGGGCCAATCCTACGAGCAGTACTTC. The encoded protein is CASRQRGIGLAGQSYEQYF.

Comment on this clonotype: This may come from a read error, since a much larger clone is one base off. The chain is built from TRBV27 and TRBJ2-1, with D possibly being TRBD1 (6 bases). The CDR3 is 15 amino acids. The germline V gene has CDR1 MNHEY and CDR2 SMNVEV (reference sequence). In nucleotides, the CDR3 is TGTGCCAGCAGTACCTCAGGGGCGAGGTACAATGAGCAGGTCTTC. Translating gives CASSTSGARYNEQVF.

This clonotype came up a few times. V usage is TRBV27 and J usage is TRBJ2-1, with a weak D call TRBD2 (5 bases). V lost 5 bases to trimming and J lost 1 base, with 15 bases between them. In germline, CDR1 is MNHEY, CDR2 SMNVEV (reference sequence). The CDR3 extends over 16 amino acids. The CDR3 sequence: CASSDLRTGSYNEQFF. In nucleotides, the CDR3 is TGTGCCAGCAGTGACCTTAGGACGGGGTCCTACAATGAGCAGTTCTTC.

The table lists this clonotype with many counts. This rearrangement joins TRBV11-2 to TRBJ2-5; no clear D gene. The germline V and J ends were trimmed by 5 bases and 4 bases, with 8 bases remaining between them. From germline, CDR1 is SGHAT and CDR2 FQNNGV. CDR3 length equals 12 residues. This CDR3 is CASSPGVETQYF. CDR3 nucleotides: TGTGCCAGCAGCCCCGGAGTAGAGACCCAGTACTTC.

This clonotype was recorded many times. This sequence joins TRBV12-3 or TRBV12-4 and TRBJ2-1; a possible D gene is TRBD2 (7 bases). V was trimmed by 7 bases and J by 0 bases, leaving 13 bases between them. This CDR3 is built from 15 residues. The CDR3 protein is CASNRGASSYNEQFF. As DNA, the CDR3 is TGTGCCAGCAATCGGGGGGCCAGCTCCTACAATGAGCAGTTCTTC.

The CDR3 coding sequence is TGTGCCAGCAGCTTCGATAGTAGCAATCAGCCCCAGCATTTT. Its protein product is CASSFDSSNQPQHF. The chain couples TRBV28 to TRBJ1-5; D is unresolved. Per the germline V gene, CDR1 is MDHEN and CDR2 is SYDVKM. CDR3 length equals 14 residues. V shed 6 bases and J shed 0 bases, with 9 bases lying between them.

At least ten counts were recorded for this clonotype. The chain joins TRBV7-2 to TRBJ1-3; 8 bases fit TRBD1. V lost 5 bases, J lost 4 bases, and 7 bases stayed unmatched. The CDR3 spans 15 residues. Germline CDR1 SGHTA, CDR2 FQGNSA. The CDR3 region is CASSRRTGRGNTIYF. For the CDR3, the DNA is TGTGCCAGCAGCCGGAGGACAGGGCGCGGAAACACCATATATTTT.

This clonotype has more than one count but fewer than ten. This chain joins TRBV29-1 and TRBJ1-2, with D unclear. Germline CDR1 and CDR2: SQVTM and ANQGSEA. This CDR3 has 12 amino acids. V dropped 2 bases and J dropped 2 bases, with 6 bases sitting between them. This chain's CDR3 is CSVESSNYGYTF. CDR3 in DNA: TGCAGCGTTGAAAGTTCCAACTATGGCTACACCTTC.

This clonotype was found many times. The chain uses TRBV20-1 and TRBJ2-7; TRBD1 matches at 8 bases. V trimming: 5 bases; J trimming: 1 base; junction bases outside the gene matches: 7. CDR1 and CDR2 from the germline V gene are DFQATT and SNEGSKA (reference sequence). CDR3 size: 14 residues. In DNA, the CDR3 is TGCAGTGCTGGGGGGCAGGGGGCGTCCTACGAGCAGTACTTC. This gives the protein CSAGGQGASYEQYF.

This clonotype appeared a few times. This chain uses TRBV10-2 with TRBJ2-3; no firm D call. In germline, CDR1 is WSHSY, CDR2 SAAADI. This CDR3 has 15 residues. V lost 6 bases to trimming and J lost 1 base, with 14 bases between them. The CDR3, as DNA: TGCGCCAGCAGAGGCAGAGAATATGGCACAGATACGCAGTATTTT. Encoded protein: CASRGREYGTDTQYF.

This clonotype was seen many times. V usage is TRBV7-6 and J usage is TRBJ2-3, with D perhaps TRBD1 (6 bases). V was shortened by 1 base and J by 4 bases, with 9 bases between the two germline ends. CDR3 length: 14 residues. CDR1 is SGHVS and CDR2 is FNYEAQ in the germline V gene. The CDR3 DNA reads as TGTGCCAGCAGCTTAGGAACAGGGTCAGATACGCAGTATTTT. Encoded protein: CASSLGTGSDTQYF. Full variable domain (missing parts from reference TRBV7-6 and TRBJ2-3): GAGVSQSPRYKVTKRGQDVALRCDPISGHVSLYWYRQALGQGPEFLTYFNYEAQQDKSGLPNDRFSAERPEGSISTLTIQRTEQRDSAMYRCASSLGTGSDTQYFGPGTRLTVL.

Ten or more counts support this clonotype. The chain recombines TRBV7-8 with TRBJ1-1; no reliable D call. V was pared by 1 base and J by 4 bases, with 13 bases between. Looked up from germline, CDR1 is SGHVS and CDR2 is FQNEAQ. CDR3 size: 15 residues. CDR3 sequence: CASSLDLAETTEAFF. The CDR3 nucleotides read TGTGCCAGCAGCTTAGACCTTGCGGAAACCACTGAAGCTTTCTTT. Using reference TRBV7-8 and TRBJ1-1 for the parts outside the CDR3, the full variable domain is GAGVSQSPRYKVAKRGQDVALRCDPISGHVSLFWYQQALGQGPEFLTYFQNEAQLDKSGLPSDRFFAERPEGSVSTLKIQRTQQEDSAVYLCASSLDLAETTEAFFGQGTRLTVV.

CDR3 nucleotide sequence: TGCAGTGCTAGAGACGTACAGGAGGGGACCCAGTACTTC. Its protein is CSARDVQEGTQYF. The chain has TRBV20-1 and TRBJ2-5; TRBD2 is a possible D gene (6 bases). Germline CDR1 and CDR2: DFQATT and SNEGSKA (reference sequence). V was clipped by 0 bases and J by 7 bases, with 12 bases between them. This CDR3 spans 13 amino acids.